These 28 T cell receptor beta chains were all obtained from the same sample, sequenced in a study of T cell repertoires in cytomegalovirus infection. TCRdb redid the calling of the reads with MiXCR, one entry per CDR3 protein. The data show about 220,000 distinct CDR3 sequences, 35% to 45% seen once. Their antigen targets remain unknown. This sample comprised CD8+ T cells from cultured PBMCs, obtained from culture after CMV antigen stimulation. The receptors were sampled from a human donor in good health (CMV status not recorded). Some clones in this sample may be carry-over from other donors' samples.

This clonotype was counted a few times. V is TRBV11-2 and J is TRBJ2-2; D is tentatively TRBD1 or TRBD2 (6 bases each). CDR1 is SGHAT, CDR2 FQNNGV, per germline. The V end lost 3 bases, the J end lost 4 bases, and 21 bases lay between the germline ends. The CDR3 has 18 amino acids. The chain's CDR3 is CASSFPPVGGPSTGELFF. The CDR3 nucleotides read TGTGCCAGCAGCTTTCCTCCCGTCGGGGGCCCGAGCACCGGGGAGCTGTTTTTT.

The chain has TRBV11-2 and TRBJ2-1; a possible D gene is TRBD1 (5 bases). This CDR3 contains 16 residues. Germline CDR1 reads SGHAT; CDR2 reads FQNNGV. The V end was cut by 0 bases, the J end by 2 bases, with 11 bases between. Here the CDR3 reads CASSLEGRDTYNEQFF. The CDR3 DNA sequence: TGTGCCAGCAGCTTAGAAGGCAGGGATACCTACAATGAGCAGTTCTTC.

V and J are TRBV5-1 and TRBJ2-1; 14 positions agree with TRBD2. Per germline, CDR1 SGHRS and CDR2 YFSETQ. V was clipped by 3 bases and J by 4 bases; unmatched bases: 12. CDR3 size: 19 residues. As DNA, the CDR3 is TGCGCCAGCAGCTCGCCCGGGACTAGCGGGAGCAAAAGTTACAATGAGCAGTTCTTC. Translating it yields CASSSPGTSGSKSYNEQFF.

The chain combines TRBV18 with TRBJ2-7; TRBD2 matches at 10 bases. The CDR3 has 15 residues. Per germline, CDR1 KGHSH and CDR2 LQKENI. The trim removed 1 base at V and 4 bases at J, leaving 4 bases unmatched. The CDR3, as DNA: TGTGCCAGCTCACCACGGGGGACTAGCGCGTACGAGCAGTACTTC. Its protein is CASSPRGTSAYEQYF.

The J gene is TRBJ2-2, the V gene TRBV29-1; 13 bases fit TRBD2. V lost 6 bases to trimming and J lost 6 bases; unmatched junction nucleotides: 10. CDR1 SQVTM and CDR2 ANQGSEA come from the germline V gene. The CDR3 spans 16 residues. The CDR3 DNA reads TGCAGCGTGGCCGGACTAGCGGGAGCTCTGGCCGGGGAGCTGTTTTTT. This sequence encodes CSVAGLAGALAGELFF.

CDR3 sequence reads: CASSTRLPGPLVTQYF. Here the CDR3 DNA reads TGTGCCAGCAGCACGAGATTGCCGGGACCATTGGTTACGCAGTATTTT. The chain is built from TRBV7-8 and TRBJ2-3; the D call may be TRBD1 or TRBD2 (5 bases each). With 5 bases removed from V and 8 bases from J, the gap between germline ends came to 23 bases. The CDR3 is 16 residues long. In germline, CDR1 is SGHVS, CDR2 FQNEAQ.

The genes are TRBV6-1 and TRBJ1-1; no definite D call. The germline gives CDR1 MNHNS, CDR2 SASEGT. The CDR3 loop spans 13 amino acids. Trimming stripped 11 bases from V and 4 bases from J, with 17 bases between. In DNA, the CDR3 is TGTGCCTCCCGCCCCGGCGTCGGCACTGAAGCTTTCTTT. The encoded protein is CASRPGVGTEAFF.

This clonotype has only a few counts. The rearrangement links TRBV7-3 to TRBJ2-7; perhaps TRBD2 as D (5 bases). The CDR3 consists of 15 residues. Between the trimmed V and J ends, which lost 5 bases and 2 bases, there was a span of 16 bases. Germline V lookup: CDR1 SGHTA, CDR2 FQGTGA. The CDR3 nucleotides are TGTGCCAGCAGCCCCAGCGGAGACGGACCCTACGAGCAGTACTTC. Protein sequence: CASSPSGDGPYEQYF.

The V and J genes are TRBV11-2 and TRBJ2-1, with a tentative D call TRBD2 (6 bases). Between the trimmed V and J ends, which lost 4 bases and 2 bases, there was a span of 12 bases. The CDR3 has 15 residues. CDR1 and CDR2 from the germline V gene are SGHAT and FQNNGV. CDR3 sequence: CASSSSGSTYNEQFF. The CDR3 nucleotides read TGTGCCAGCAGCTCAAGCGGGTCGACCTACAATGAGCAGTTCTTC.

This chain connects TRBV27 to TRBJ1-1; D may be TRBD1 (6 bases). The CDR3 is 16 amino acids. Germline V CDR1 and CDR2: MNHEY, SMNVEV (reference sequence). Trimming pared 4 bases from V and 2 bases from J, leaving 17 bases between. Here the CDR3 DNA reads TGTGCCAGCAGTTCCCTAGGGGGGGGCCCTAACACTGAAGCTTTCTTT. Its translation is CASSSLGGGPNTEAFF.

This clonotype is large (0.1 to 1%) within its sample. The V call is TRBV7-2, the J call TRBJ2-3; perhaps TRBD1 as D (5 bases). The CDR3 is 14 residues long. The germline CDR1 and CDR2 sequences are SGHTA and FQGNSA. Trimming took 2 bases from V and 5 from J, leaving 11 bases between them. CDR3 region: CASSLTDKIDTQYF. The CDR3 bases are TGTGCCAGCAGCTTAACGGACAAGATAGATACGCAGTATTTT.

This chain links TRBV29-1 with TRBJ2-1, with a possible D match to TRBD2 (5 bases). Germline lookup yields CDR1 SQVTM and CDR2 ANQGSEA. Trimming took off 0 bases at V and 7 bases at J, with 34 bases between the two ends. The CDR3 spans 21 residues. The CDR3: CSVEDRLILPDSGSPLNEQFF. CDR3 in DNA: TGCAGCGTTGAAGATCGCCTCATTTTACCGGACTCTGGAAGCCCCCTGAATGAGCAGTTCTTC.

The chain combines TRBV7-6 with TRBJ1-5; 8 bases are shared with TRBD1. The CDR3 is 14 amino acids. Germline V CDR1 and CDR2: SGHVS, FNYEAQ. V lost 5 bases, J lost 7 bases, and 7 bases stayed unmatched. The CDR3 DNA is TGTGCCAGCAGCCGACAGGGGAAAGGACAGCCCCAGCATTTT. Protein sequence: CASSRQGKGQPQHF.

This chain connects TRBV28 to TRBJ2-1; TRBD2 matches 8 bases. J gave up 8 bases and V 5 bases, and 17 bases lay outside the gene matches. Germline V gives CDR1 MDHEN, CDR2 SYDVKM. CDR3 length: 17 residues. CDR3 region: CASSPLSLAGVGDEQFF. CDR3 in DNA: TGTGCCAGCAGTCCCTTATCGCTAGCGGGTGTCGGGGATGAGCAGTTCTTC.

The chain couples TRBV10-3 to TRBJ2-7, with D possibly TRBD2 on 7 matching bases. With 4 bases removed from V and 4 bases from J, the gap between germline ends came to 17 bases. This CDR3 is 15 amino acids long. Germline V gene data show CDR1 as ENHRY and CDR2 as SYGVKD. The DNA for the CDR3 is TGTGCCATCAGTGGGGGGGGCGGGAGCGCTTACGAGCAGTACTTC. The encoded protein is CAISGGGGSAYEQYF.

This clonotype was seen once. The chain has TRBV14 and TRBJ2-3; 7 bases align to TRBD1. The germline CDR1 and CDR2 sequences are SGHDN and FVKESK. This CDR3 comprises 17 residues. The trim removed 2 bases at V and 0 bases at J, leaving 8 bases unmatched. CDR3 nucleotide sequence: TGTGCCAGCAGCCAACTCCGACAGGGCCCTAGCACAGATACGCAGTATTTT. It translates to CASSQLRQGPSTDTQYF.

This clonotype has more than one count but fewer than ten. The DNA of the CDR3 is TGTGCCAGCAGCTTCGCCGGGGGCCCCTACAATGAGCAGTTCTTC. This gives the protein CASSFAGGPYNEQFF. V and J are TRBV7-3 and TRBJ2-1, with D possibly being TRBD1 or TRBD2 (6 bases each). In germline, CDR1 is SGHTA, CDR2 FQGTGA. Trimming shortened V by 3 bases and J by 2 bases, and 11 bases separated the two germline ends. This CDR3 has 15 residues.

Only a few counts were recorded for this clonotype. The V gene is TRBV27, the J gene TRBJ1-1, with D unresolved. Per germline, CDR1 MNHEY and CDR2 SMNVEV (reference sequence). Trimming took 6 bases from V and 2 from J, leaving 16 bases between them. The length of the CDR3 is 15 residues. The CDR3 protein is CASSISGNPNTEAFF. The CDR3 DNA reads as TGTGCCAGCAGCATTTCCGGGAACCCCAACACTGAAGCTTTCTTT.

V and J are TRBV7-9 and TRBJ1-5, with TRBD1 matching over 8 bases. Germline V gene sequence: CDR1 SEHNR, CDR2 FQNEAQ (reference sequence). The CDR3 covers 15 residues. V was clipped by 5 bases and J by 0 bases; unmatched bases: 3. The CDR3 DNA is TGTGCCAGCAGCGAGACAGGGGATAGCAATCAGCCCCAGCATTTT. Amino acids: CASSETGDSNQPQHF.

This chain uses TRBV12-3 or TRBV12-4 with TRBJ2-1; a weak D match, TRBD2 (7 bases). The length of the CDR3 is 16 residues. V was cut by 6 bases and J by 8 bases, with 23 bases left in between. The CDR3 is CASSPFGGGPQDEQFF. The DNA for the CDR3 is TGTGCCAGCAGCCCTTTTGGGGGGGGGCCCCAGGATGAGCAGTTCTTC.

The gene calls are TRBV9 and TRBJ1-2; the D gene is possibly TRBD1 (6 bases). The length of the CDR3 is 13 residues. Germline V gives CDR1 SGDLS, CDR2 YYNGEE. Trimming pared 7 bases from V and 2 bases from J, leaving 12 bases between. CDR3 region: CASGGARNYGYTF. Here the CDR3 DNA reads TGTGCCAGCGGGGGGGCGCGAAACTATGGCTACACCTTC.

The table lists this clonotype with many counts. This chain connects TRBV12-3 or TRBV12-4 to TRBJ1-4, with D uncertain. CDR3 size: 13 residues. Trimming took 5 bases from V and 8 from J, leaving 12 bases between them. The DNA of the CDR3 is TGTGCCAGCAGTATCCGAGGAGGCGAAAAACTGTTTTTT. Encoded protein: CASSIRGGEKLFF.

The rearrangement uses TRBV20-1 and TRBJ2-1; unclear D gene. Germline CDR1 reads DFQATT; CDR2 reads SNEGSKA (reference sequence). The CDR3 spans 12 residues. The V and J ends lost 6 bases and 5 bases respectively, with 11 bases between them. CDR3 region: CSASGEDNEQFF. DNA of the CDR3: TGCAGTGCCTCAGGTGAAGACAATGAGCAGTTCTTC.

This clonotype was seen ten or more times. This chain connects TRBV7-2 to TRBJ2-7; D is unresolved. Germline values: CDR1 SGHTA, CDR2 FQGNSA. The CDR3 extends over 13 amino acids. Trimming stripped 5 bases from V and 4 bases from J, with 12 bases between. This chain's CDR3 is CASSPDGFYEQYF. DNA of the CDR3: TGTGCCAGCAGCCCGGACGGCTTTTACGAGCAGTACTTC.

This clonotype was seen a few times. The gene calls are TRBV15 and TRBJ2-1; possibly TRBD1 for D (6 bases). This CDR3 contains 14 residues. Germline CDR1 and CDR2: LNHNV and YYDKDF (reference sequence). V lost 5 bases and J lost 5, with 13 bases in between. In DNA, the CDR3 is TGTGCCACCAGCCCCATTCAGGGGAACAATGAGCAGTTCTTC. Protein: CATSPIQGNNEQFF. The complete variable domain, with remaining parts taken from reference TRBV15 and TRBJ2-1, reads DAMVIQNPRYQVTQFGKPVTLSCSQTLNHNVMYWYQQKSSQAPKLLFHYYDKDFNNEADTPDNFQSRRPNTSFCFLDIRSPGLGDTAMYLCATSPIQGNNEQFFGPGTRLTVL.

This clonotype showed up many times. The rearrangement uses TRBV2 and TRBJ1-5, with 7 nucleotides matching TRBD1. This CDR3 spans 16 amino acids. Germline CDR1 SNHLY, CDR2 FYNNEI. With 4 bases clipped from V and 5 bases from J, the junction kept 11 bases outside the gene matches. The CDR3 region is CASSAGGGRGYQPQHF. In DNA, the CDR3 is TGTGCCAGCAGTGCCGGAGGGGGCAGGGGATATCAGCCCCAGCATTTT.

The chain carries TRBV28 and TRBJ2-7, with TRBD2 matching 7 bases. There are 14 residues in the CDR3. Trimming at V came to 4 bases and at J to 2 bases, leaving 5 bases not matched to a gene. Germline CDR1 MDHEN, CDR2 SYDVKM. CDR3 DNA: TGTGCCAGCAGTTCAAGCGGGATAACCTACGAGCAGTACTTC. Translating it yields CASSSSGITYEQYF.

The genes are TRBV7-4 and TRBJ2-7; TRBD2 is a possible D gene (5 bases). V dropped 5 bases and J dropped 0 bases, with 14 bases sitting between them. The CDR3 spans 15 residues. The germline V gene has CDR1 SGHVT and CDR2 SQSDAQ. In DNA form, the CDR3 reads TGTGCCAGCAGCATTACCCGGGGAACCTCCTACGAGCAGTACTTC. It is translated as CASSITRGTSYEQYF.